The 27 T cell receptor beta chains in this list originate from one sample, sequenced in a study of post-analysis software for immune sequencing data. Findings and caveats of the study: The study found TRBV5-6, TRBV5-1 and TRBV20-1 among five TRBV segments more frequent in patients than controls.

Their target antigens are unknown. The TCR beta cDNA libraries contained unique molecular identifiers. In TCRdb, the PCR reads were re-called with MiXCR into one record per CDR3 protein. The sample consists of about 180,000 distinct CDR3 sequences, approximately 30% of them appearing once. The sequencing sample was made of blood. Source of these receptors: a girl under 18 with multiple sclerosis.

Turning to this clonotype: The junction and the germline gene differ at one end; a read error may be behind it. CDR3 nucleotide sequence: TGTGCCAGCAGTGAAAATGGGGAGGGGCTCTCCTGCGAGCAGTACTTC. The encoded protein is CASSENGEGLSCEQYF. This sequence joins TRBV25-1 and TRBJ2-4; 7 nucleotides align to TRBD2. The better agreement between TRBJ2-7 and the DNA end casts doubt on the J call. The CDR3 covers 16 residues. Per germline, CDR1 MGHDK and CDR2 SYGVNS.

The table lists this clonotype with a few counts. The chain couples TRBV5-1 to TRBJ1-2; D not certain. The ends were cut back, 4 bases at V and 4 bases at J, with 14 bases in the middle. The CDR3 runs 14 residues. The germline gives CDR1 SGHRS, CDR2 YFSETQ. CDR3 bases: TGCGCCAGCAGCATGAAGGATGGAGGCTATGGCTACACCTTC. It is translated as CASSMKDGGYGYTF.

This clonotype was picked up many times. The chain recombines TRBV28 with TRBJ2-7; D is uncertain. Germline V lookup: CDR1 MDHEN, CDR2 SYDVKM. V was pared by 5 bases and J by 1 base, with 12 bases between. The CDR3 extends over 14 amino acids. As DNA, the CDR3 is TGTGCCAGCAGTGGGCCCCACTGGTCCTACGAGCAGTACTTC. Its protein is CASSGPHWSYEQYF.

The V gene is TRBV4-2, the J gene TRBJ2-5, with 7 bases that match TRBD2. The DNA end is a closer match to TRBJ2-7, so the J assignment may be wrong. CDR1 is LGHNA, CDR2 YNFKEQ, per germline. The CDR3 covers 14 residues. The CDR3: CASSQGGSGYEQYF. CDR3 DNA: TGTGCCAGCAGCCAAGGTGGTAGCGGGTACGAGCAGTACTTC.

In the case of this clonotype: This could be a read error, since a much larger clone is one nucleotide away. The J gene is TRBJ2-1, the V gene TRBV20-1; 10 nucleotides line up with TRBD2. In germline, CDR1 is DFQATT, CDR2 SNEGSKA (reference sequence). V trimming: 2 bases; J trimming: 6 bases; junction bases outside the gene matches: 1. CDR3 size: 13 residues. The DNA of the CDR3 is TGCAGTGCTAGACTAGCGGGAGTCAATGAGCAGTTCTTC. Protein product: CSARLAGVNEQFF.

This clonotype was seen only a few times. V is TRBV27 and J is TRBJ1-1, with D tentatively TRBD1 (6 bases). The V gene's germline CDR1 is MNHEY and CDR2 SMNVEV (reference sequence). Between the trimmed V and J ends, which lost 6 bases and 2 bases, there was a span of 16 bases. CDR3 size: 15 residues. CDR3 nucleotides: TGTGCCAGCAGAGTTAACAGGGAAACTAACACTGAAGCTTTCTTT. Encoded protein: CASRVNRETNTEAFF.

This clonotype has a count of ten or more. The rearrangement uses TRBV5-6 and TRBJ1-2; possibly TRBD1 for D (5 bases). Germline CDR1 reads SGHDT; CDR2 reads YYEEEE. The ends were cut back, 4 bases at V and 4 bases at J, with 17 bases in the middle. The CDR3 consists of 15 residues. Written as DNA, the CDR3 is TGTGCCAGCAGCCTCGGGGCGCGGGCCCTCTATGGCTACACCTTC. As protein: CASSLGARALYGYTF.

The chain has TRBV5-1 and TRBJ2-7; no reliable D call. Looked up from germline, CDR1 is SGHRS and CDR2 is YFSETQ. This CDR3 contains 13 residues. Between the trimmed V and J ends, which lost 1 base and 3 bases, there was a span of 8 bases. The CDR3 spells CASSLNSLYEQYF. The DNA for the CDR3 is TGCGCCAGCAGCTTGAACAGTCTCTACGAGCAGTACTTC.

The rearrangement uses TRBV20-1 and TRBJ1-2; no firm D call. Germline assignment: CDR1 DFQATT and CDR2 SNEGSKA (reference sequence). V lost 3 bases and J lost 3, with 11 bases in between. The CDR3 contains 13 residues. The CDR3 loop reads CSASPGPDYGYTF. The CDR3 bases are TGCAGTGCTAGCCCAGGACCGGACTATGGCTACACCTTC.

This clonotype was observed a handful of times. The chain employs TRBV27 and TRBJ2-7; 9 bases match TRBD2. The ends lost 5 bases at V and 1 base at J; junction bases unmatched: 12. Germline CDR1 and CDR2: MNHEY and SMNVEV (reference sequence). This CDR3 has 17 residues. CDR3 loop: CASSPLRMLAGSYEQYF. DNA of the CDR3: TGTGCCAGCAGTCCCTTGCGCATGCTAGCGGGATCCTACGAGCAGTACTTC.

This chain uses TRBV5-1 with TRBJ2-5; 13 bases are a match to TRBD2. Germline values: CDR1 SGHRS, CDR2 YFSETQ. This CDR3 region has 14 residues. This CDR3 is CASRTGTSGNEQYF. The DNA for the CDR3 is TGCGCTTCGAGGACCGGGACTAGCGGGAATGAGCAGTACTTC.

This clonotype appeared a few times. This may arise from a read error, as a much more abundant clone is one base away. DNA of the CDR3: TGCGCCAGCAGCCGAGTTCCTAGCGGTTACGAGCAGTTCTTC. Translation: CASSRVPSGYEQFF. The chain has TRBV4-1 and TRBJ2-1; 7 bases align to TRBD2. V lost 4 bases, J lost 10 bases, and 10 bases stayed unmatched. This CDR3 contains 14 residues. Looked up from germline, CDR1 is MGHRA and CDR2 is YSYEKL.

Only a few counts were recorded for this clonotype. One base away lies a much larger clone, so this may be a sequencing read error. The chain couples TRBV10-3 to TRBJ2-7; 12 bases are a match to TRBD1. In germline, CDR1 is ENHRY, CDR2 SYGVKD. CDR3 size: 14 residues. Trimming removed 6 bases from V and 6 bases from J; junction bases left unmatched: 6. CDR3 sequence: CAIREGQGAAEQYF. CDR3 DNA sequence: TGTGCCATCAGGGAGGGACAGGGGGCTGCCGAGCAGTACTTC.

The chain joins TRBV20-1 to TRBJ1-1; tentative D call: TRBD1 (5 bases). This CDR3 region has 12 residues. Trimming shortened V by 5 bases and J by 6 bases, and 13 bases separated the two germline ends. The V gene's germline CDR1 is DFQATT and CDR2 SNEGSKA (reference sequence). The CDR3 nucleotides read TGCAGTGCTCCCACAGGAAGCGCTGAAGCTTTCTTT. This translates into CSAPTGSAEAFF.

This chain uses TRBV18 with TRBJ2-3, with D perhaps TRBD2 (6 bases). V was cut by 2 bases and J by 0 bases, with 9 bases left in between. CDR1 and CDR2 (germline): KGHSH, LQKENI. The CDR3 consists of 15 residues. The CDR3 region has the DNA TGTGCCAGCTCACCAGGGAGGACTAGCACAGATACGCAGTATTTT. It translates to CASSPGRTSTDTQYF.

As regards this clonotype: The junction does not match germline at one end; this may be a read error. The genes are TRBV27 and TRBJ2-3, with D perhaps TRBD1 (5 bases). Germline V lookup: CDR1 MNHEY, CDR2 SMNVEV (reference sequence). The CDR3 spans 16 residues. CDR3 bases: TGTGCCAGCGGTTTGTCCCTAGGGGTTGGCACAGATACGCAGTATTTT. Its translation: CASGLSLGVGTDTQYF.

This clonotype was picked up many times. This chain links TRBV12-3 or TRBV12-4 with TRBJ2-5, with D unclear. This CDR3 comprises 13 residues. The V and J ends lost 6 bases and 5 bases respectively, with 13 bases between them. This CDR3 is CASSQSNGETQYF. The CDR3 nucleotides are TGTGCCAGCAGCCAGTCTAACGGGGAGACCCAGTACTTC.

This clonotype has a count of ten or more. The gene calls are TRBV29-1 and TRBJ2-5, with 11 bases matching TRBD2. Germline V gene data show CDR1 as SQVTM and CDR2 as ANQGSEA. The CDR3 covers 15 residues. The V and J ends lost 8 bases and 4 bases, in that order; junction bases with no gene match: 12. The CDR3: CSTSLLAGGGETQYF. The CDR3 nucleotides are TGCAGCACGTCCCTCCTAGCGGGAGGCGGAGAGACCCAGTACTTC.

This clonotype was recorded a few times. V and J are TRBV29-1 and TRBJ1-1, with D possibly TRBD1 on 5 matching bases. Germline values: CDR1 SQVTM, CDR2 ANQGSEA. This CDR3 contains 13 residues. Trimming took 4 bases from V and 0 from J, leaving 9 bases between them. CDR3 amino acids: CSVGPGLNTEAFF. The DNA of the CDR3 is TGCAGCGTTGGTCCAGGGTTGAACACTGAAGCTTTCTTT.

The rearrangement uses TRBV6-2 or TRBV6-3 and TRBJ1-1, with 8 bases that match TRBD1. CDR1 and CDR2 (germline): MNHEY, SVGEGT. The CDR3 extends over 13 amino acids. V was pared by 5 bases and J by 5 bases, with 4 bases of the junction left unmatched. CDR3 sequence: CASSPTGGTEAFF. The CDR3 DNA sequence: TGTGCCAGCAGTCCCACAGGGGGGACTGAAGCTTTCTTT.

J is TRBJ2-5 and V is TRBV12-3 or TRBV12-4, with 7 bases that match TRBD2. With V trimmed by 11 bases and J by 1 base, 10 bases remained unmatched. The CDR3 covers 14 residues. CDR3: CAGLGRESQETQYF. CDR3 coding DNA: TGTGCCGGCCTGGGGCGGGAGAGCCAAGAGACCCAGTACTTC.

This clonotype was seen a single time. Given a much more abundant clone one base away, this may be a read error. V gene TRBV28 combines with J gene TRBJ2-5; D might be TRBD1 or TRBD2, each matching 5 bases. Germline assignment: CDR1 MDHEN and CDR2 SYDVKM. CDR3 length: 15 amino acids. Trimming stripped 5 bases from V and 11 bases from J, with 24 bases between. DNA for the CDR3: TGTGCCAGCAGTACCGGGGCGATGGGCTCCTACGGGCAGTACTTC. Translating gives CASSTGAMGSYGQYF.

About this clonotype: One base away lies a much larger clone, so this may be a sequencing read error. The chain carries TRBV7-3 and TRBJ2-1, with 9 nucleotides matching TRBD2. This CDR3 spans 19 amino acids. Germline lookup yields CDR1 SGHTA and CDR2 FQGTGA. The CDR3 here is CASSLTGRLAGVIGNERFF. The CDR3 DNA sequence: TGTGCCAGCAGCTTAACTGGGAGGTTAGCGGGAGTCATAGGCAATGAGCGGTTCTTC.

This clonotype has at least ten counts. The chain carries TRBV6-5 and TRBJ2-1; tentatively, D is TRBD1 or TRBD2 (6 bases each). CDR3 length equals 13 residues. V lost 4 bases to trimming and J lost 8 bases, with 12 bases between them. CDR1 and CDR2 (germline): MNHEY, SVGAGI. Here the CDR3 reads CASSLQEGDEQFF. CDR3 sequence (DNA): TGTGCCAGCAGTTTACAGGAGGGGGATGAGCAGTTCTTC.

The chain combines TRBV11-2 with TRBJ2-1; 8 bases line up with TRBD2. V lost 1 base, J lost 4 bases, and 6 bases stayed unmatched. There are 16 residues in the CDR3. CDR1 is SGHAT, CDR2 FQNNGV, per germline. This CDR3 is CASSLVTSGVYNEQFF. Here the CDR3 DNA reads TGTGCCAGCAGCTTAGTAACTAGCGGAGTATACAATGAGCAGTTCTTC.

This clonotype was counted at least ten times. The V gene is TRBV12-3 or TRBV12-4, the J gene TRBJ2-7, with 8 bases identical to TRBD2. The CDR3 totals 14 residues. Trimming removed 5 bases from V and 6 bases from J; junction bases left unmatched: 9. CDR3 region: CASSPSGSASEQYF. In nucleotides, the CDR3 is TGTGCCAGCAGTCCCAGCGGGAGTGCTTCCGAGCAGTACTTC.

Note on this clonotype: This may be a read error: a much more frequent sequence differs by one nucleotide. The chain uses TRBV29-1 and TRBJ2-5, with a weak D call TRBD1 (5 bases). The CDR3 consists of 13 residues. Trimming removed 5 bases at V and 11 bases at J, with 21 bases between. Germline lookup yields CDR1 SQVTM and CDR2 ANQGSEA. CDR3 DNA: TGCAGCGTTACGCCCCTTGTAAGGGGTGAGCAGTACTTC. Residues: CSVTPLVRGEQYF.